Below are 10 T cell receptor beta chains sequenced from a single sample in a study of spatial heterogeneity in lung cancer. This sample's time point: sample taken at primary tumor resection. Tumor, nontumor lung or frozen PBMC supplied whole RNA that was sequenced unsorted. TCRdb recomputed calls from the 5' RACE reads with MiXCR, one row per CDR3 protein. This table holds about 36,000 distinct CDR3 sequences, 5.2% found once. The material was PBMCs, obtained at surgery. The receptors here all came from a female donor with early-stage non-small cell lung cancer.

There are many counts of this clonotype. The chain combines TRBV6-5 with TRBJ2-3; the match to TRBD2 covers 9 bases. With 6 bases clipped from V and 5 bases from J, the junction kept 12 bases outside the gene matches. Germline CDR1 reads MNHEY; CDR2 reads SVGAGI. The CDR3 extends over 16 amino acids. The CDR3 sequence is CASSSLVAGARDTQYF. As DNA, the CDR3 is TGTGCCAGCAGCTCTTTAGTAGCGGGGGCCCGAGATACGCAGTATTTT.

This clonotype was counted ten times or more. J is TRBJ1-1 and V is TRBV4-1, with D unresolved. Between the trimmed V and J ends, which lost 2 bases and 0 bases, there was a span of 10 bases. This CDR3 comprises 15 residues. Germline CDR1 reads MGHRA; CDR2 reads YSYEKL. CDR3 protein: CASSQSPTMNTEAFF. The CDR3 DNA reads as TGCGCCAGCAGCCAAAGCCCAACGATGAACACTGAAGCTTTCTTT.

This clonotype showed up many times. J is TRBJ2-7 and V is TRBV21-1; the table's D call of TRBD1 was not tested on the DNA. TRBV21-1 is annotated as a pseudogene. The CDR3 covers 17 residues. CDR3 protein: CASSKVSVTVREYEQYF. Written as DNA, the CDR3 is TGTGCCAGCAGCAAAGTATCGGTAACGGTCCGGGAATACGAGCAGTACTTC.

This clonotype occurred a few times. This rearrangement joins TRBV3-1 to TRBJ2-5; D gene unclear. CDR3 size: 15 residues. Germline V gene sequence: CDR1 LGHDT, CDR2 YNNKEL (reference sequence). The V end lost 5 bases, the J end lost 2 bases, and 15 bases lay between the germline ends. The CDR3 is CASSSGLSLQETQYF. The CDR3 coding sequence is TGTGCCAGCAGCTCCGGGCTCTCGTTACAAGAGACCCAGTACTTC.

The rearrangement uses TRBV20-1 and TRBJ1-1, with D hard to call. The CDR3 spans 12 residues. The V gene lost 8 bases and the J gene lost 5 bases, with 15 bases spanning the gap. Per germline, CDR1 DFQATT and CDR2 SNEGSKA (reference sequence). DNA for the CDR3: TGCAGTACCAGTACACCTACTACTGAAGCTTTCTTT. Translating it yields CSTSTPTTEAFF.

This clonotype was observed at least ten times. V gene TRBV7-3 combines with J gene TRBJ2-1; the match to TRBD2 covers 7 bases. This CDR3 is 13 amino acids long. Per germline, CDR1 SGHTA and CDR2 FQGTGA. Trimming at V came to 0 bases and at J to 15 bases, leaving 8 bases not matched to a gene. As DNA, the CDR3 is TGTGCCAGCAGCTTAACGAGGGAGGGGTTAAGGTTCTTC. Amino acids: CASSLTREGLRFF. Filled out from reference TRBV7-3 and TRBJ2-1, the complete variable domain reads GAGVSQTPSNKVTEKGKYVELRCDPISGHTALYWYRQSLGQGPEFLIYFQGTGAADDSGLPNDRFFAVRPEGSVSTLKIQRTERGDSAVYLCASSLTREGLRFFGPGTRLTVL.

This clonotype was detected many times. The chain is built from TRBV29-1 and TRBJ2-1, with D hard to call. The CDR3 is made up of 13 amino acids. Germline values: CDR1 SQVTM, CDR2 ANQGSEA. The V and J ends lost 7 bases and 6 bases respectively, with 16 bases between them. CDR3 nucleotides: TGCAGCGCAAACGCCCAAATCGGCAATGAGCAGTTCTTC. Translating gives CSANAQIGNEQFF.

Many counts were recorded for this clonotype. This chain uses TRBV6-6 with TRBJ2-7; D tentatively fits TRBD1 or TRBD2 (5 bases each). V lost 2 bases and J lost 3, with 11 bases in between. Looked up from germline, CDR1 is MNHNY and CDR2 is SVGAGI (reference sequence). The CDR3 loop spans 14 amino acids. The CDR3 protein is CASSYPGRSYEQYF. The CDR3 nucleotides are TGTGCCAGCAGTTACCCGGGGCGGAGCTACGAGCAGTACTTC.

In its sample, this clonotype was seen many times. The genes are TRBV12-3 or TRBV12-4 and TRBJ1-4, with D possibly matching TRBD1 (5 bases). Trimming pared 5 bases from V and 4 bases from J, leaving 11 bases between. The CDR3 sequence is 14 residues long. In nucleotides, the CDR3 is TGTGCCAGCAGTCCGGACATACGTAATGAAAAACTGTTTTTT. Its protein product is CASSPDIRNEKLFF.

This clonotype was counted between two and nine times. In DNA form, the CDR3 reads TGCGCCAGCAGAAAAACTAGCGGGGGGGAGGATGAGCAGTTCTTC. This codes for CASRKTSGGEDEQFF. The V call is TRBV10-1, the J call TRBJ2-1; 13 bases fit TRBD2. Germline V lookup: CDR1 WNHNN, CDR2 SYGVQD (reference sequence). After removal of 6 bases from V and 8 bases from J, the junction contained 7 bases not matched to a gene. The CDR3 runs 15 residues.